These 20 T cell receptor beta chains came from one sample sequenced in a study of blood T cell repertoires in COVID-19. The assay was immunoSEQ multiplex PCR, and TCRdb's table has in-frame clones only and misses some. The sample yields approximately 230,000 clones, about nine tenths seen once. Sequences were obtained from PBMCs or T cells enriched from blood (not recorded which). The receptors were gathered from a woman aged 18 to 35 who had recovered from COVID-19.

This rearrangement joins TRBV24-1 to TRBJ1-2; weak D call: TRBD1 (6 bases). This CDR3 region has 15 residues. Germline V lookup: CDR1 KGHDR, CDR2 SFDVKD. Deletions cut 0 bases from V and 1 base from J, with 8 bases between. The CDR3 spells CATSDLRGGNYGYTF. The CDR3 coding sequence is TGTGCCACCAGTGATTTGAGGGGGGGTAACTATGGCTACACCTTC.

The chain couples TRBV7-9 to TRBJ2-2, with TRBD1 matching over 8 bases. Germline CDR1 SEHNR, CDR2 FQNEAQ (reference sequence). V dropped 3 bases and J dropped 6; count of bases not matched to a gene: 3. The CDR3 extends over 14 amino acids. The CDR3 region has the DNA TGTGCCAGCAGCTTTGCAGGGGGCCCCGGGGAGCTGTTTTTT. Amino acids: CASSFAGGPGELFF.

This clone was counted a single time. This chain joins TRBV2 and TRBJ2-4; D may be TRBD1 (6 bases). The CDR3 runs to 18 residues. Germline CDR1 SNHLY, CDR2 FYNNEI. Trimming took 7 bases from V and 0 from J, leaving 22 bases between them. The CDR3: CASTPGALRVEAKNIQYF. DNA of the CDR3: TGTGCCAGCACACCAGGGGCCCTCAGAGTAGAAGCCAAAAACATTCAGTACTTC.

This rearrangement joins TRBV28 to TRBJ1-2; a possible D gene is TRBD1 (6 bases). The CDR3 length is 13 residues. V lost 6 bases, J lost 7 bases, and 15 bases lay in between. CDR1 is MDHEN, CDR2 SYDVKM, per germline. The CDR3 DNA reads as TGTGCCAGCAGCGACGGGACAATGCCTGGCTACACCTTC. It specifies CASSDGTMPGYTF.

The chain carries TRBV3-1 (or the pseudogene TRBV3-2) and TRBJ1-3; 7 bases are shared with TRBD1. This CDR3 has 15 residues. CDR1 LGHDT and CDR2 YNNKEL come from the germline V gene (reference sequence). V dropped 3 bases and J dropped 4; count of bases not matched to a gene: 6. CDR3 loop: CASSQGTVAGNTIYF. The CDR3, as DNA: TGTGCCAGCAGCCAGGGGACAGTCGCCGGAAACACCATATATTTT.

This CDR3 reads CSVDTYGYTF. The CDR3 DNA reads TGCAGCGTTGACACTTATGGCTACACCTTC. V usage is TRBV29-1 and J usage is TRBJ1-2, with D unclear. The CDR3 is 10 amino acids. The V gene lost 3 bases and the J gene lost 5 bases, with 4 bases spanning the gap. The germline CDR1 and CDR2 sequences are SQVTM and ANQGSEA. The whole variable domain, filled in from reference TRBV29-1 and TRBJ1-2, reads SAVISQKPSRDICQRGTSLTIQCQVDSQVTMMFWYRQQPGQSLTLIATANQGSEATYESGFVIDKFPISRPNLTFSTLTVSNMSPEDSSIYLCSVDTYGYTFGSGTRLTVV.

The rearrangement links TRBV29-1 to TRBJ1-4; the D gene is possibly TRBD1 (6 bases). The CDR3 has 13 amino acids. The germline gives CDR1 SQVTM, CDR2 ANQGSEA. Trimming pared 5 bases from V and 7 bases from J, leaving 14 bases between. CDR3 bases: TGCAGCGTTACAAGGGGGGGAGGTGAAAAACTGTTTTTT. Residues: CSVTRGGGEKLFF. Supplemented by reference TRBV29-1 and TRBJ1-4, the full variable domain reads SAVISQKPSRDICQRGTSLTIQCQVDSQVTMMFWYRQQPGQSLTLIATANQGSEATYESGFVIDKFPISRPNLTFSTLTVSNMSPEDSSIYLCSVTRGGGEKLFFGSGTQLSVL.

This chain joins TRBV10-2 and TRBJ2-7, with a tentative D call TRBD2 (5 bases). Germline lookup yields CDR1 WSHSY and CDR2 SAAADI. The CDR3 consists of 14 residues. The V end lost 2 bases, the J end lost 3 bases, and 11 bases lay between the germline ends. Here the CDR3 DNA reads TGCGCCAGCAGTGAGCGAGACTACCACTACGAGCAGTACTTC. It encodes CASSERDYHYEQYF.

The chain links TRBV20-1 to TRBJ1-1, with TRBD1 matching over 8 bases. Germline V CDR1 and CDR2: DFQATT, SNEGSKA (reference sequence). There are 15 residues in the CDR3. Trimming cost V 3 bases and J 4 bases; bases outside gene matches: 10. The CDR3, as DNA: TGCAGTGCTAGTGACGACAGGGGCTCGGGCACTGAAGCTTTCTTT. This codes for CSASDDRGSGTEAFF.

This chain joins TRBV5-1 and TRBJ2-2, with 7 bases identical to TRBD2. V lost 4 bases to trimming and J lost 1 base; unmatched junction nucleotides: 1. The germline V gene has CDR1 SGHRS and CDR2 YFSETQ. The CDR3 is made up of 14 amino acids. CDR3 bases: TGCGCCAGCAGCGAGCGGGGGAACACCGGGGAGCTGTTTTTT. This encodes CASSERGNTGELFF.

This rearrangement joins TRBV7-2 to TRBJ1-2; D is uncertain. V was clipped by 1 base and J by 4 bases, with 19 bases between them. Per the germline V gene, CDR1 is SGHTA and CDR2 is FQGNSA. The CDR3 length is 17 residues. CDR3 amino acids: CASSLDRGLDDLYGYTF. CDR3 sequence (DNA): TGTGCCAGCAGCTTAGATCGGGGTCTGGACGACCTCTATGGCTACACCTTC.

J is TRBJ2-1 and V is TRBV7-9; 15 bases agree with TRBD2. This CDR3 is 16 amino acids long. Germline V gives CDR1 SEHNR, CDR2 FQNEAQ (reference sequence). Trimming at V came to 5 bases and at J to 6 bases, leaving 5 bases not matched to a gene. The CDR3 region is CASSPQGLAGGNEQFF. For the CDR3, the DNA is TGTGCCAGCAGCCCCCAGGGACTAGCGGGAGGCAATGAGCAGTTCTTC.

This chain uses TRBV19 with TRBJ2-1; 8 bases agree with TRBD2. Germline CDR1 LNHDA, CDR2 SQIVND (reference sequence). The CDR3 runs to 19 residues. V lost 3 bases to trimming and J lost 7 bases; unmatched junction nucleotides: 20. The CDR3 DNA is TGTGCCAGTAGTATGGTCGGTCGAGCTAGCGGGCGACTCCGGAATGAGCAGTTCTTC. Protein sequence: CASSMVGRASGRLRNEQFF.

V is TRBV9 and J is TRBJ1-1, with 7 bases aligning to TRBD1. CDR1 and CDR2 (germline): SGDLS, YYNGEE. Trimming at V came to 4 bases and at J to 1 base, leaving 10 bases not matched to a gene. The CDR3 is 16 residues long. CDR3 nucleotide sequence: TGTGCCAGCAGCCGTACGGGACAGCATCCGAACACTGAAGCTTTCTTT. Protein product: CASSRTGQHPNTEAFF.

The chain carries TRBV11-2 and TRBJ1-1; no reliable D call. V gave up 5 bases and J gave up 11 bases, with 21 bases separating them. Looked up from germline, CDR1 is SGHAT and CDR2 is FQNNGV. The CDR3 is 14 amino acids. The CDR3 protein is CASSETPTATEAFF. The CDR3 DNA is TGTGCCAGCAGCGAGACCCCAACTGCAACGGAGGCTTTCTTT. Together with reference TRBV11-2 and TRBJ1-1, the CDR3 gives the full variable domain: EAGVAQSPRYKIIEKRQSVAFWCNPISGHATLYWYQQILGQGPKLLIQFQNNGVVDDSQLPKDRFSAERLKGVDSTLKIQPAKLEDSAVYLCASSETPTATEAFFGQGTRLTVV.

CDR3 DNA sequence: TGTGCCAGCAGCGGACAGGGCGACATGAACACTGAAGCTTTCTTT. This translates into CASSGQGDMNTEAFF. The rearrangement links TRBV13 to TRBJ1-1, with 8 positions matching TRBD1. The V and J ends lost 5 bases and 0 bases, in that order; junction bases with no gene match: 5. Germline-derived CDR1 and CDR2 are PRHDT and FYEKMQ (reference sequence). The CDR3 is 15 amino acids. Filled out from reference TRBV13 and TRBJ1-1, the complete variable domain reads AAGVIQSPRHLIKEKRETATLKCYPIPRHDTVYWYQQGPGQDPQFLISFYEKMQSDKGSIPDRFSAQQFSDYHSELNMSSLELGDSALYFCASSGQGDMNTEAFFGQGTRLTVV.

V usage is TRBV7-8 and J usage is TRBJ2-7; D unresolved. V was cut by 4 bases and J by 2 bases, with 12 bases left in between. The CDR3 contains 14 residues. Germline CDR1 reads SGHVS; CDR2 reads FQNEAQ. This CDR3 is CASSSRLRTYEQYF. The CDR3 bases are TGTGCCAGCAGCTCTAGACTGAGAACCTACGAGCAGTACTTC.

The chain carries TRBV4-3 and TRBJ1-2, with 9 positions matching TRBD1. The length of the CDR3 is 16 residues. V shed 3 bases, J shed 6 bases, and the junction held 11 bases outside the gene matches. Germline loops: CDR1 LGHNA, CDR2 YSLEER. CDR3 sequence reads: CASSQGQGGSIDGYTF. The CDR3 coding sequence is TGCGCCAGCAGCCAGGGACAGGGAGGGAGTATAGATGGCTACACCTTC.

This CDR3 is CASSLTANSYEQYF. Written as DNA, the CDR3 is TGCGCCAGCAGCTTGACAGCTAACTCCTACGAGCAGTACTTC. The rearrangement links TRBV5-1 to TRBJ2-7; D is ambiguous. The CDR3 runs to 14 residues. The germline V gene encodes CDR1 SGHRS and CDR2 YFSETQ. Trimming shortened V by 1 base and J by 0 bases, and 8 bases separated the two germline ends.

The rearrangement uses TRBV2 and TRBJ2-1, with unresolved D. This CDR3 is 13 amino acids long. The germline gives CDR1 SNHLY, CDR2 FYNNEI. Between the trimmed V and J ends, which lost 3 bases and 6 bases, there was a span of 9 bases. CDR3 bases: TGTGCCAGCAGTGACAGTATGTTCAATGAGCAGTTCTTC. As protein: CASSDSMFNEQFF.